This TCR beta chain came from a study of blood T cell repertoires in COVID-19. Study-level background: Samples came from the United States, Italy and Spain, spanning acute and convalescent COVID-19. Nucleic acid was either cDNA or gDNA, and it came from T cells, B-cell-depleted T cells, or PBMCs.

In the authors' methods: Amplification of reference gene primers provided the estimated nucleated cell counts. Libraries were prepared by immunoSEQ multiplex PCR; TCRdb keeps only in-frame clonotypes and omits some of them. The V and J calls and the clone size are those of that table, but D and trimming were determined from the DNA. The profile shows approximately 40,000 clones, 70% to 90% of them singletons. The CDR3 spans 14 residues. Germline loops: CDR1 SGHDT, CDR2 YYEEEE. V shed 4 bases and J shed 3 bases, with 10 bases lying between them. Source material: peripheral blood. The J gene is TRBJ2-2, the V gene TRBV5-6; maybe TRBD2 (6 bases). The sequence came from a human donor in a cohort sampled during active COVID-19. The CDR3 spells CASSPLADTGELFF. CDR3 nucleotide sequence: TGTGCCAGCAGCCCGTTAGCGGACACCGGGGAGCTGTTTTTT.